This T cell receptor (beta chain) appears in the sequencing data of a study of cytomegalovirus exposure and HLA in healthy donors. PCR used 60 Vbeta primers and 13 Jbeta primers. TCRdb keeps only in-frame clones here, not all; method: immunoSEQ multiplex PCR. The repertoire includes roughly 180,000 clones, 84% of them detected once, and around 1.2% sits in the top ten. Germline CDR1 is MNHEY and CDR2 is SVGAGI. The V segment lost 6 bases and the J segment 1 base; nucleotides outside the gene matches: 2. The CDR3 is 14 amino acids. The sequenced sample consisted of PBMCs. The sequence came from a girl aged 2-10 years in good health and CMV-seropositive. The J gene is TRBJ1-5, the V gene TRBV6-5, with TRBD1 identical over 8 bases. The CDR3 nucleotides read TGTGCCAGCAGCAGGGGGCAGAGCAATCAGCCCCAGCATTTT. Encoded protein: CASSRGQSNQPQHF.